Listed below are T cell receptor beta chains from one sample, sequenced in a study of technical replicates of blood from four donors. This table comes from immunoSEQ multiplex PCR, and its TCRdb copy is limited to in-frame clones, with some not included. The sample has about 72,000 clones, about 90% seen once; the top ten hold less than 0.5%. Sequenced input: T cells isolated from PBMCs. The receptors shown here come from a human donor in good health. CDR3s include the opening cysteine and the closing phenylalanine or tryptophan. The order of the fields is J gene, D gene, clone size, V gene, CDR3 protein, CDR3 DNA. D genes are given only for firm matches. Rows give clone size only sometimes, using once, few, many, or a class for an expanded clone.

>TRBJ2-3|NA|NA|TRBV7-3
CASSLGKQGGTDTQYF
TGTGCCAGCAGCTTAGGTAAACAGGGAGGCACAGATACGCAGTATTTT
>TRBJ2-7|NA|NA|TRBV5-6
CASSFRGVPYEQYF
TGTGCCAGCAGCTTTAGAGGTGTCCCCTACGAGCAGTACTTC
>TRBJ2-1|TRBD2|NA|TRBV5-8
CASSQTSGRYNEQFF
TGTGCCAGCAGCCAGACTAGCGGGAGATATAATGAGCAGTTCTTC
>TRBJ1-2|NA|NA|TRBV19
CASSQVNKGYTF
TGTGCCAGTAGCCAGGTAAACAAGGGCTACACCTTC
>TRBJ1-5|TRBD1|NA|TRBV6-5
CASSYGQGYQPQHF
TGTGCCAGCAGTTACGGACAGGGGTATCAGCCCCAGCATTTT
>TRBJ1-1|NA|NA|TRBV4-1
CASSQAWGSEAFF
TGCGCCAGCAGCCAAGCATGGGGCTCTGAAGCTTTCTTT
>TRBJ2-7|TRBD1|once|TRBV29-1
CSVEDRSGQGLGYEQYF
TGCAGCGTTGAAGATCGTTCGGGACAGGGCCTCGGTTACGAGCAGTACTTC
>TRBJ2-1|NA|NA|TRBV7-9
CASTKSGDNEQFF
TGTGCCAGCACCAAATCGGGGGACAATGAGCAGTTCTTC
>TRBJ2-1|NA|NA|TRBV29-1
CSVDGESEQFF
TGCAGCGTTGATGGGGAGAGTGAGCAGTTCTTC
>TRBJ2-5|TRBD2|NA|TRBV5-1
CASSPRAGIYGETQYF
TGCGCCAGCAGCCCAAGAGCGGGGATCTACGGGGAGACCCAGTACTTC
>TRBJ2-4|TRBD1|NA|TRBV15
CATSRDWGQMAKNIQYF
TGTGCCACCAGCAGAGATTGGGGACAGATGGCCAAAAACATTCAGTACTTC
>TRBJ2-7|TRBD2|NA|TRBV7-8
CASSKDHSGTYEQYF
TGTGCCAGCAGCAAAGACCACAGCGGGACCTACGAGCAGTACTTC
>TRBJ2-5|TRBD1|NA|TRBV7-2
CASSRATGFGETQYF
TGTGCCAGCAGCCGCGCGACAGGGTTTGGAGAGACCCAGTACTTC
>TRBJ1-3|NA|once|TRBV7-6
CASSPSVGISGNTIYF
TGTGCCAGCAGCCCCTCCGTCGGGATATCTGGAAACACCATATATTTT
>TRBJ1-1|TRBD1|NA|TRBV2
CASNLGQGTEAFF
TGTGCCAGCAACCTGGGACAGGGGACTGAAGCTTTCTTT
>TRBJ2-5|NA|NA|TRBV6-1
CASSEEGPRVTTQYF
TGTGCCAGCAGTGAAGAGGGGCCCAGAGTAACGACCCAGTACTTC
>TRBJ1-1|NA|NA|TRBV13
CASSLSGQPGAFF
TGTGCCAGCAGCTTAAGTGGACAGCCAGGGGCTTTCTTT
>TRBJ2-2|TRBD1|NA|TRBV6-5
CASGRDRGFTGELFF
TGTGCCAGCGGCCGGGACAGGGGATTCACCGGGGAGCTGTTTTTT
>TRBJ2-7|TRBD2|NA|TRBV9
CASSVSAGVYEQYF
TGTGCCAGCAGCGTTTCAGCGGGAGTATACGAGCAGTACTTC
>TRBJ1-2|TRBD1|NA|TRBV10-2
CASSRDRDDGYTF
TGCGCCAGCAGCAGAGACAGGGACGATGGCTACACCTTC
>TRBJ2-5|TRBD1|NA|TRBV29-1
CSVKDRGIETQYF
TGCAGCGTCAAGGACAGGGGAATAGAGACCCAGTACTTC
>TRBJ2-5|NA|NA|TRBV15
CATSKGQETQYF
TGTGCCACCAGCAAGGGGCAAGAGACCCAGTACTTC
>TRBJ2-2|NA|NA|TRBV30
CAWRASSVSYTGELFF
TGTGCCTGGAGAGCTTCTAGTGTAAGCTATACCGGGGAGCTGTTTTTT
>TRBJ2-3|TRBD1|NA|TRBV28
CASSGRDRDTDTQYF
TGTGCCAGCAGTGGCCGGGACAGGGACACAGATACGCAGTATTTT
>TRBJ1-3|NA|NA|TRBV4-1
CASSQGSYSGNTIYF
TGCGCCAGCAGCCAAGGGTCCTACTCTGGAAACACCATATATTTT
>TRBJ2-7|NA|NA|TRBV6-6
CATSYLGEQYF
TGTGCCACCTCTTATCTCGGCGAGCAGTACTTC
>TRBJ2-7|TRBD2|NA|TRBV7-9
CASHTSGSPEQYF
TGTGCCAGCCACACTAGCGGGAGTCCCGAGCAGTACTTC
>TRBJ1-5|NA|NA|TRBV29-1
CSVGGGHQPQHF
TGCAGCGTTGGCGGGGGTCATCAGCCCCAGCATTTT
>TRBJ1-1|TRBD1|NA|TRBV7-9
CASSTNPGTGGTEAFF
TGTGCCAGCAGCACAAACCCCGGGACAGGGGGCACTGAAGCTTTCTTT
>TRBJ2-1|NA|NA|TRBV6-1
CASRPRRGNEQFF
TGTGCCAGCAGGCCCAGGAGAGGGAATGAGCAGTTCTTC
>TRBJ2-2|NA|NA|TRBV9
CASSAQSKETGTNTGELFF
TGTGCCAGCAGCGCTCAAAGTAAGGAAACAGGGACGAACACCGGGGAGCTGTTTTTT
>TRBJ2-3|NA|NA|TRBV18
CASSPPGLLLRDTQYF
TGTGCCAGCTCACCGCCGGGACTCCTCCTTCGAGATACGCAGTATTTT
>TRBJ2-7|NA|NA|TRBV6-5
CASSYSRGYDEQYF
TGTGCCAGCAGTTACTCGAGAGGGTACGACGAGCAGTACTTC
>TRBJ2-7|NA|NA|TRBV5-5
CASSLLAPYEQYF
TGTGCCAGCAGCTTGCTGGCACCTTACGAGCAGTACTTC
>TRBJ1-5|TRBD1|NA|TRBV6-5
CASSYSGQGGNQPQHF
TGTGCCAGCAGTTACTCGGGACAGGGGGGCAATCAGCCCCAGCATTTT
>TRBJ2-7|NA|NA|TRBV18
CASSPAAAYEQYF
TGTGCCAGCTCACCCGCGGCCGCCTACGAGCAGTACTTC
>TRBJ2-1|TRBD1|NA|TRBV11-3
CASSSQQGRVYNEQFF
TGTGCCAGCAGCTCCCAACAGGGGCGGGTCTACAATGAGCAGTTCTTC